Each of the 29 T cell receptor beta chains below was sequenced from the same sample in a study of early stage breast cancer tumors. Clones were sequenced by immunoSEQ multiplex PCR, and TCRdb holds only the in-frame ones, with some missing. The data hold about 7,900 clones, with 62% observed a single time. Sequenced input: breast tumor tissue. These receptors were collected from a person aged 70 to 80 with breast cancer.

This clone was seen only a few times. DNA of the CDR3: TGTGCCAGCAGCTCTGCCTACGAGCAGTACTTC. Its protein product is CASSSAYEQYF. This sequence joins TRBV13 and TRBJ2-7; no clear D. Germline V gene lookup returns CDR1 PRHDT and CDR2 FYEKMQ (reference sequence). Trimming left V 4 bases short and J 2 bases short, with 3 bases between. This CDR3 is 11 amino acids long. The full variable domain, with the rest looked up from reference TRBV13 and TRBJ2-7, is AAGVIQSPRHLIKEKRETATLKCYPIPRHDTVYWYQQGPGQDPQFLISFYEKMQSDKGSIPDRFSAQQFSDYHSELNMSSLELGDSALYFCASSSAYEQYFGPGTRLTVT.

V and J are TRBV28 and TRBJ1-2, with D hard to call. V lost 7 bases and J 2 bases, leaving 11 bases between the germline ends. CDR3 length: 13 amino acids. The germline CDR1 and CDR2 sequences are MDHEN and SYDVKM. The DNA for the CDR3 is TGTGCCAGCACCCCGTGGCCAAACTATGGCTACACCTTC. This translates into CASTPWPNYGYTF.

The table lists this clone with a few counts. The chain employs TRBV6-5 and TRBJ1-2; D unclear. Trimming removed 7 bases at V and 8 bases at J, with 17 bases between. Per germline, CDR1 MNHEY and CDR2 SVGAGI. The CDR3 covers 13 residues. The CDR3 DNA follows: TGTGCCAGCACCGAACATCCGAGGGTAGGCTACACCTTC. This sequence encodes CASTEHPRVGYTF.

V usage is TRBV6-6 and J usage is TRBJ1-4; D is perhaps TRBD1 (6 bases). CDR3 size: 15 residues. CDR1 MNHNY and CDR2 SVGAGI come from the germline V gene (reference sequence). V lost 5 bases to trimming and J lost 2 bases, with 12 bases between them. The CDR3 protein is CASSNQQGTNEKLFF. The CDR3 nucleotides read TGTGCCAGCAGTAACCAACAGGGCACTAATGAAAAACTGTTTTTT.

The sample holds a few counts of this clone. The chain is built from TRBV7-6 and TRBJ2-1; possible D gene TRBD2, 5 bases. Germline CDR1 SGHVS, CDR2 FNYEAQ. The CDR3 totals 16 residues. Trimming shortened V by 5 bases and J by 3 bases, and 17 bases separated the two germline ends. Here the CDR3 reads CASSTPRENRYNEQFF. Here the CDR3 DNA reads TGTGCCAGCAGCACCCCCCGGGAAAACCGCTACAATGAGCAGTTCTTC.

This clone was seen a handful of times. V is TRBV9 and J is TRBJ2-2; D is possibly TRBD1 (6 bases). The germline CDR1 and CDR2 sequences are SGDLS and YYNGEE. This CDR3 is 14 amino acids long. V dropped 2 bases and J dropped 1 base, with 6 bases sitting between them. The CDR3 sequence is CASSVTGNTGELFF. The CDR3 nucleotides read TGTGCCAGCAGCGTGACAGGGAACACCGGGGAGCTGTTTTTT.

J is TRBJ1-6 and V is TRBV9, with D tentatively TRBD1 (5 bases). Trimming shortened V by 2 bases and J by 6 bases, and 12 bases separated the two germline ends. The CDR3 contains 15 residues. In germline, CDR1 is SGDLS, CDR2 YYNGEE. CDR3 region: CASSVGTSSNSPLHF. The CDR3 nucleotides read TGTGCCAGCAGCGTCGGGACTTCCAGTAATTCACCCCTCCACTTT.

This clone was seen a few times. The CDR3 bases are TGTGCCAGCAGTTACAGGGGACTAGCGGGGGGCTACGAGCAGTACTTC. The encoded protein is CASSYRGLAGGYEQYF. The chain recombines TRBV6-5 with TRBJ2-7; 15 bases match TRBD2. CDR3 size: 16 residues. Germline values: CDR1 MNHEY, CDR2 SVGAGI. With V trimmed by 2 bases and J by 3 bases, 2 bases remained unmatched.

The rearrangement joins TRBV10-1 to TRBJ1-5; the match to TRBD1 covers 8 bases. Looked up from germline, CDR1 is WNHNN and CDR2 is SYGVQD (reference sequence). The V segment lost 2 bases and the J segment 2 bases; nucleotides outside the gene matches: 2. This CDR3 is 15 amino acids long. CDR3 sequence: CASSETGGGNQPQHF. The CDR3 nucleotides read TGCGCCAGCAGTGAGACAGGGGGGGGCAATCAGCCCCAGCATTTT.

In this sample, this clone turned up a few times. The chain links TRBV5-1 to TRBJ1-1; 8 positions agree with TRBD1. The length of the CDR3 is 17 residues. V trimming: 1 base; J trimming: 7 bases; junction bases outside the gene matches: 15. Germline V gives CDR1 SGHRS, CDR2 YFSETQ. CDR3 DNA sequence: TGCGCCAGCAGCTTGTATGCGACAGGGGAATTCGGCGGTGAAGCTTTCTTT. Amino acids: CASSLYATGEFGGEAFF. Complete variable domain (other parts from reference TRBV5-1 and TRBJ1-1): KAGVTQTPRYLIKTRGQQVTLSCSPISGHRSVSWYQQTPGQGLQFLFEYFSETQRNKGNFPGRFSGRQFSNSRSEMNVSTLELGDSALYLCASSLYATGEFGGEAFFGQGTRLTVV.

The chain joins TRBV5-6 to TRBJ1-1; 7 bases match TRBD1. V shed 2 bases and J 9 bases; nucleotides not matched to a gene: 4. CDR3 size: 12 residues. Germline lookup yields CDR1 SGHDT and CDR2 YYEEEE. CDR3 in DNA: TGTGCCAGCAGCTTACCGGGACAGAAAGCTTTCTTT. The encoded protein is CASSLPGQKAFF.

This chain connects TRBV5-1 to TRBJ2-3, with TRBD1 as a possible D gene (5 bases). The CDR3 has 13 residues. Trimming took off 7 bases at V and 0 bases at J, with 9 bases between the two ends. CDR1 and CDR2 (germline): SGHRS, YFSETQ. In DNA, the CDR3 is TGCGCCAGCCAACCAGGGAGCACAGATACGCAGTATTTT. This sequence encodes CASQPGSTDTQYF.

The rearrangement uses TRBV2 and TRBJ1-6; tentative D call: TRBD1 (6 bases). CDR1 is SNHLY, CDR2 FYNNEI, per germline. The CDR3 consists of 13 residues. With 8 bases removed from V and 10 bases from J, the gap between germline ends came to 15 bases. The CDR3 nucleotides read TGTGCCAGCCTACGACAACAGGGCTCACCCCTCCACTTT. It encodes CASLRQQGSPLHF.

The chain combines TRBV6-1 with TRBJ1-4; D is possibly TRBD1 (6 bases). V lost 6 bases, J lost 6 bases, and 11 bases lay in between. The CDR3 has 13 residues. From germline, CDR1 is MNHNS and CDR2 SASEGT. CDR3 in amino acids: CASSLQGHEKLFF. The CDR3 bases are TGTGCCAGCAGCCTGCAGGGGCATGAAAAACTGTTTTTT.

The chain carries TRBV7-6 and TRBJ2-3; D is perhaps TRBD2 (6 bases). CDR1 and CDR2 from the germline V gene are SGHVS and FNYEAQ. Trimming took off 1 base at V and 2 bases at J, with 16 bases between the two ends. The CDR3 loop spans 17 amino acids. The CDR3, as DNA: TGTGCCAGCAGCTTAGATTCCGGGACTCGCGCCACAGATACGCAGTATTTT. Translating it yields CASSLDSGTRATDTQYF.

The J gene is TRBJ2-7, the V gene TRBV5-1; 12 bases are a match to TRBD1. The germline CDR1 and CDR2 sequences are SGHRS and YFSETQ. CDR3 length equals 14 residues. The junction had 5 bases not matched to a gene; V was cut back by 4 bases and J by 6 bases. The CDR3 DNA follows: TGCGCCAGCAGCCCCGGGACAGGGGGCTTCGAGCAGTACTTC. Protein sequence: CASSPGTGGFEQYF.

This clone showed up just a few times. This chain joins TRBV30 and TRBJ2-5, with 15 nucleotides matching TRBD2. This CDR3 has 16 residues. Germline loops: CDR1 GTSNPN, CDR2 SVGIG (reference sequence). Unmatched junction bases numbered 8, after V lost 4 bases and J lost 5 bases. CDR3 residues: CAWTSGTSGGPETQYF. In DNA, the CDR3 is TGTGCCTGGACCTCCGGGACTAGCGGGGGGCCGGAGACCCAGTACTTC.

This clone was recorded a few times. J is TRBJ1-5 and V is TRBV30; D not resolved. From germline, CDR1 is GTSNPN and CDR2 SVGIG (reference sequence). The CDR3 is 13 residues long. V lost 2 bases to trimming and J lost 5 bases, with 10 bases between them. In DNA, the CDR3 is TGTGCCTGGAGTTTAGGTCAGGATCAGCCCCAGCATTTT. Translation gives CAWSLGQDQPQHF.

V is TRBV7-6 and J is TRBJ2-7; 7 nucleotides match TRBD2. Trimming removed 1 base from V and 0 bases from J; junction bases left unmatched: 3. Germline V gives CDR1 SGHVS, CDR2 FNYEAQ. This CDR3 has 15 residues. CDR3 bases: TGTGCCAGCAGCTTAGGGCGGGACTACTCCTACGAGCAGTACTTC. This codes for CASSLGRDYSYEQYF.

The chain has TRBV5-4 and TRBJ1-1; the D gene is possibly TRBD1 (5 bases). This CDR3 has 16 residues. V was trimmed by 3 bases and J by 1 base, leaving 16 bases between them. CDR1 is SGHNT, CDR2 YYREEE, per germline (reference sequence). CDR3 amino acids: CASSSGAGLKNTEAFF. CDR3 nucleotide sequence: TGTGCCAGCAGCTCCGGGGCGGGACTTAAGAACACTGAAGCTTTCTTT.

In this sample, this clone turned up a few times. The rearrangement links TRBV6-5 to TRBJ2-7; the match to TRBD2 covers 10 bases. The CDR3 runs 15 residues. With V trimmed by 5 bases and J by 6 bases, 10 bases remained unmatched. The germline CDR1 and CDR2 sequences are MNHEY and SVGAGI. The CDR3 DNA reads as TGTGCCAGCAGTCCGCCGGGACTAGCGAAGGGCGAGCAGTACTTC. It translates to CASSPPGLAKGEQYF.

The chain couples TRBV5-1 to TRBJ2-7, with 7 nucleotides matching TRBD1. CDR1 is SGHRS, CDR2 YFSETQ, per germline. The CDR3 extends over 14 amino acids. Unmatched junction bases numbered 2, after V lost 0 bases and J lost 2 bases. Here the CDR3 DNA reads TGCGCCAGCAGCTTGGAGGGGACAGCCTACGAGCAGTACTTC. Encoded protein: CASSLEGTAYEQYF.

The table lists this clone with a few counts. The gene calls are TRBV18 and TRBJ1-4; D gene unclear. Trimming removed 6 bases at V and 2 bases at J, with 7 bases between. Germline V lookup: CDR1 KGHSH, CDR2 LQKENI. This CDR3 is 13 amino acids long. The CDR3 loop is CASSSGTNEKLFF. CDR3 nucleotides: TGTGCCAGCTCGTCCGGTACTAATGAAAAACTGTTTTTT.

V gene TRBV5-4 combines with J gene TRBJ2-5; 8 bases fit TRBD2. There are 15 residues in the CDR3. V lost 4 bases and J lost 4; bases outside the gene matches: 9. Germline CDR1 reads SGHNT; CDR2 reads YYREEE (reference sequence). The CDR3, as DNA: TGTGCCAGCAGCACGGGTCGCGGGGGGAGAGAGACCCAGTACTTC. Its protein is CASSTGRGGRETQYF.

The chain employs TRBV18 and TRBJ2-1; D gene ambiguous. The length of the CDR3 is 13 residues. Germline CDR1 reads KGHSH; CDR2 reads LQKENI. The V gene lost 2 bases and the J gene lost 7 bases, with 9 bases spanning the gap. Here the CDR3 DNA reads TGTGCCAGCTCACCAGACGACAAAAATGAGCAGTTCTTC. Translating it yields CASSPDDKNEQFF.

This chain connects TRBV7-9 to TRBJ1-2, with D unresolved. The germline V gene encodes CDR1 SEHNR and CDR2 FQNEAQ (reference sequence). V was cut by 4 bases and J by 0 bases, with 12 bases left in between. The CDR3 extends over 15 amino acids. CDR3 protein: CASSSRVQANYGYTF. CDR3 DNA sequence: TGTGCCAGCAGCTCGCGGGTGCAAGCTAACTATGGCTACACCTTC.

The chain joins TRBV6-1 to TRBJ2-1; 12 nucleotides match TRBD1. The CDR3 is 14 amino acids. Germline V lookup: CDR1 MNHNS, CDR2 SASEGT. Trimming took 10 bases from V and 8 from J; bases not matched to a gene: 9. CDR3 in amino acids: CANGEGQGADEQFF. As DNA, the CDR3 is TGTGCCAACGGGGAGGGACAGGGGGCTGATGAGCAGTTCTTC.

The chain carries TRBV7-2 and TRBJ1-6, with 7 positions matching TRBD1. The CDR3 length is 16 residues. CDR1 is SGHTA, CDR2 FQGNSA, per germline. V trimming: 5 bases; J trimming: 2 bases; junction bases outside the gene matches: 6. CDR3 loop: CASSPGGTAYNSPLHF. The CDR3 coding sequence is TGTGCCAGCAGCCCAGGAGGGACAGCCTATAATTCACCCCTCCACTTT. Drawing the rest from reference TRBV7-2 and TRBJ1-6, the complete variable domain is GAGVSQSPSNKVTEKGKDVELRCDPISGHTALYWYRQSLGQGLEFLIYFQGNSAPDKSGLPSDRFSAERTGGSVSTLTIQRTQQEDSAVYLCASSPGGTAYNSPLHFGNGTRLTVT.

The chain carries TRBV29-1 and TRBJ2-7, with TRBD2 identical over 7 bases. The J segment lost 4 bases and the V segment lost 4 bases, leaving 10 bases of the junction unmatched. The CDR3 is 14 residues long. Germline V lookup: CDR1 SQVTM, CDR2 ANQGSEA. CDR3 amino acids: CSVAGGKGLYEQYF. In DNA, the CDR3 is TGCAGCGTTGCCGGGGGGAAGGGGCTTTACGAGCAGTACTTC.